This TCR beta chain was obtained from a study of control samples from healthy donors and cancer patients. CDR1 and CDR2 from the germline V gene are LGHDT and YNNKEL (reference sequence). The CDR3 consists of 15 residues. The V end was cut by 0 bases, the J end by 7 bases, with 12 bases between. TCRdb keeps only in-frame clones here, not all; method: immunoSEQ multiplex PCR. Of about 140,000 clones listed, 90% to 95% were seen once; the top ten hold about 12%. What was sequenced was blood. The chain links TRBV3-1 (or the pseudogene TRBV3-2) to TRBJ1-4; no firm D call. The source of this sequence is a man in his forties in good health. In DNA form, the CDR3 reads TGTGCCAGCAGCCAAGAGGCTCTGAGCGGTGAAAAACTGTTTTTT. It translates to CASSQEALSGEKLFF.